This TCR beta chain was sequenced during a study of blood T cell repertoires in COVID-19. Study context: Acute-phase and convalescent COVID-19 samples originated in the United States, Italy and Spain.

CDR1 is SGHAT and CDR2 is FQNNGV in the germline V gene. The CDR3 totals 17 residues. Trimming removed 5 bases from V and 5 bases from J, with 24 bases in between. In the authors' methods: Reference gene primer amplification yielded estimated nucleated cell counts. This table comes from immunoSEQ multiplex PCR, and its TCRdb copy is limited to in-frame clones, with some not included. V and J calls and clone size are given by that table; D and trimming were obtained from the DNA. The data hold under 80,000 clones, with roughly four fifths observed a single time. The origin of this receptor is a man aged 80 or over with acute or convalescent COVID-19. The sequencing input was peripheral blood. The rearrangement joins TRBV11-2 to TRBJ1-1, with D maybe TRBD1 (6 bases). The CDR3 here is CASSPTGWGGRLTEAFF. The CDR3 nucleotides read TGTGCCAGCAGCCCGACTGGATGGGGGGGGCGCTTGACTGAAGCTTTCTTT.